The 21 T cell receptor beta chains below all came from one sample that was sequenced in a study of vaccination effects on CD4 cells after COVID-19. Antigen-specific CD4+ T cells were first expanded with viral peptide pools by the ViraFEST assay and only then sequenced. At the end of nine to ten days of culture, CD4+ T cells were isolated. Vaccinated participants had no history of SARS-CoV-2 infection and tested negative for nucleocapsid antibodies. Their recognized antigens are unknown. Profiling relied on immunoSEQ multiplex PCR, and the TCRdb table lists in-frame clones only, not all of them. The sample gives around 79,000 clones, around 81% of which show up once; more than 9% is in the top ten. This specimen was CD4+ T cells from PBMCs cultured with SARS-CoV-2 spike peptides, taken before COVID-19 vaccination. The receptors shown here come from a human donor who received a COVID-19 vaccine.

V is TRBV18 and J is TRBJ1-6; TRBD1 matches 7 bases. The trim removed 7 bases at V and 5 bases at J, leaving 2 bases unmatched. The germline V gene encodes CDR1 KGHSH and CDR2 LQKENI. The CDR3 loop spans 13 amino acids. As DNA, the CDR3 is TGTGCCAGCTTGGGACAGAATAATTCACCCCTCCACTTT. Its translation: CASLGQNNSPLHF. Full variable domain (missing parts from reference TRBV18 and TRBJ1-6): NAGVMQNPRHLVRRRGQEARLRCSPMKGHSHVYWYRQLPEEGLKFMVYLQKENIIDESGMPKERFSAEFPKEGPSILRIQQVVRGDSAAYFCASLGQNNSPLHFGNGTRLTVT.

The chain recombines TRBV3-1 (or the pseudogene TRBV3-2) with TRBJ2-1; D unresolved. V was clipped by 1 base and J by 4 bases, with 5 bases between them. Germline V gene data show CDR1 as LGHDT and CDR2 as YNNKEL (reference sequence). The CDR3 has 13 residues. CDR3 sequence: CASSQVAYNEQFF. CDR3 DNA sequence: TGTGCCAGCAGCCAAGTGGCTTACAATGAGCAGTTCTTC.

The chain combines TRBV6-1 with TRBJ2-2; 7 bases are shared with TRBD1. CDR3 length: 16 residues. Trimming took 2 bases from V and 5 from J; bases not matched to a gene: 8. Germline values: CDR1 MNHNS, CDR2 SASEGT. In nucleotides, the CDR3 is TGTGCCAGCAGTGAACGGGCCAGGGGGAAAACCGGGGAGCTGTTTTTT. Its translation: CASSERARGKTGELFF.

This clone was observed a few times. The chain recombines TRBV5-8 with TRBJ1-2; no clear D. The CDR3 is made up of 15 amino acids. Trimming shortened V by 1 base and J by 0 bases, and 10 bases separated the two germline ends. Germline lookup yields CDR1 SGHTS and CDR2 YDEGEE. This CDR3 reads CASSLLLRSNYGYTF. The CDR3 DNA is TGTGCCAGCAGCTTGCTATTGCGGTCTAACTATGGCTACACCTTC.

A single count supports this clone. V and J are TRBV15 and TRBJ1-2, with no clear D. The CDR3 spans 15 residues. The germline V and J ends were trimmed by 4 bases and 4 bases, with 16 bases remaining between them. Germline loops: CDR1 LNHNV, CDR2 YYDKDF (reference sequence). CDR3 loop: CATSNYSSWPYGYTF. CDR3 bases: TGTGCCACCAGCAACTACAGTTCATGGCCCTATGGCTACACCTTC.

V is TRBV6-6 and J is TRBJ1-2, with 8 bases identical to TRBD1. V lost 4 bases to trimming and J lost 6 bases; unmatched junction nucleotides: 13. The CDR3 spans 16 residues. CDR1 is MNHNY and CDR2 is SVGAGI in the germline V gene (reference sequence). The CDR3 sequence: CASSSGMGQEKNGYTF. For the CDR3, the DNA is TGTGCCAGCAGTTCCGGGATGGGACAGGAGAAAAATGGCTACACCTTC.

This chain joins TRBV19 and TRBJ2-6; D may be TRBD1 (6 bases). Deletions cut 0 bases from V and 1 base from J, with 10 bases between. Germline loops: CDR1 LNHDA, CDR2 SQIVND (reference sequence). There are 17 residues in the CDR3. CDR3 DNA: TGTGCCAGTAGTATAGACGGCAGGGGTTCTGGGGCCAACGTCCTGACTTTC. Its translation: CASSIDGRGSGANVLTF.

For the CDR3, the DNA is TGTGCCAGCAGCTTGGGACAGGACGAGCAAGAGACCCAGTACTTC. This codes for CASSLGQDEQETQYF. The gene calls are TRBV7-8 and TRBJ2-5; 8 bases match TRBD1. The V and J ends lost 3 bases and 2 bases, in that order; junction bases with no gene match: 5. The CDR3 has 15 amino acids. Germline CDR1 and CDR2: SGHVS and FQNEAQ. Based on the CDR3 plus reference TRBV7-8 and TRBJ2-5, the full variable domain is GAGVSQSPRYKVAKRGQDVALRCDPISGHVSLFWYQQALGQGPEFLTYFQNEAQLDKSGLPSDRFFAERPEGSVSTLKIQRTQQEDSAVYLCASSLGQDEQETQYFGPGTRLLVL.

This clone was found a few times. The V gene is TRBV7-2, the J gene TRBJ2-1; D remains unclear. Germline CDR1 and CDR2: SGHTA and FQGNSA. Trimming pared 5 bases from V and 7 bases from J, leaving 12 bases between. The CDR3 runs 13 residues. CDR3 coding DNA: TGTGCCAGCAGCGCACGCCTTAGGAATGAGCAGTTCTTC. This sequence encodes CASSARLRNEQFF.

The chain employs TRBV7-9 and TRBJ1-4; the match to TRBD1 covers 8 bases. This CDR3 is built from 16 residues. V shed 4 bases, J shed 8 bases, and the junction held 12 bases outside the gene matches. Germline CDR1 and CDR2: SEHNR and FQNEAQ (reference sequence). This CDR3 reads CASSSRGTGDKEKLFF. In DNA form, the CDR3 reads TGTGCCAGCAGCTCACGGGGGACAGGAGATAAAGAAAAACTGTTTTTT.

J is TRBJ1-4 and V is TRBV5-6; tentatively, D is TRBD1 (5 bases). CDR3 length equals 15 residues. Germline loops: CDR1 SGHDT, CDR2 YYEEEE. V was shortened by 0 bases and J by 4 bases, with 10 bases between the two germline ends. In nucleotides, the CDR3 is TGTGCCAGCAGCTTGGCGGGGGGGATTAATGAAAAACTGTTTTTT. This encodes CASSLAGGINEKLFF.

J is TRBJ2-3 and V is TRBV11-3, with D uncertain. CDR3 size: 14 residues. Germline CDR1 reads SGHNT; CDR2 reads YENEEA. Deletions cut 5 bases from V and 0 bases from J, with 9 bases between. DNA of the CDR3: TGTGCCAGCAGCGTACAGAGTAGCACAGATACGCAGTATTTT. Protein product: CASSVQSSTDTQYF.

The chain has TRBV19 and TRBJ1-5; 10 bases line up with TRBD1. Germline values: CDR1 LNHDA, CDR2 SQIVND (reference sequence). The CDR3 is made up of 16 amino acids. Trimming at V came to 7 bases and at J to 2 bases, leaving 8 bases not matched to a gene. The CDR3 spells CASKDRGLLGNQPQHF. CDR3 coding DNA: TGTGCCAGTAAAGACAGGGGGCTTTTAGGCAATCAGCCCCAGCATTTT.

The rearrangement links TRBV5-6 to TRBJ1-1; D is possibly TRBD1 (6 bases). With 5 bases removed from V and 1 base from J, the gap between germline ends came to 12 bases. Germline lookup yields CDR1 SGHDT and CDR2 YYEEEE. The CDR3 is 14 residues long. CDR3 protein: CASSPEGGNTEAFF. DNA of the CDR3: TGTGCCAGCAGTCCTGAGGGGGGGAACACTGAAGCTTTCTTT.

As concerns this clone: The junction and the germline gene differ at one end; a read error may be behind it. This chain connects TRBV18 to TRBJ1-1; D gene ambiguous. This CDR3 comprises 14 residues. Germline values: CDR1 KGHSH, CDR2 LQKENI. The CDR3 DNA follows: TGTGCCAGCTCACCAGAGGTTATGAACGCTGAAGCTTTCTTT. Residues: CASSPEVMNAEAFF.

The chain couples TRBV7-2 to TRBJ2-3; no clear D gene. Germline V gene sequence: CDR1 SGHTA, CDR2 FQGNSA. The V end was cut by 1 base, the J end by 8 bases, with 16 bases between. There are 15 residues in the CDR3. The CDR3 here is CASSLGGILVSTQYF. As DNA, the CDR3 is TGTGCCAGCAGCTTAGGTGGCATCCTTGTGAGTACGCAGTATTTT.

This chain joins TRBV11-2 and TRBJ1-1, with D perhaps TRBD1 (5 bases). Deletions cut 1 base from V and 11 bases from J, with 8 bases between. Germline V gene sequence: CDR1 SGHAT, CDR2 FQNNGV. This CDR3 has 11 amino acids. CDR3 amino acids: CASSLVGTAFF. In DNA, the CDR3 is TGTGCCAGCAGCTTAGTCGGGACGGCTTTCTTT.

This chain joins TRBV5-5 and TRBJ1-4; 10 bases align to TRBD1. The CDR3 length is 15 residues. V lost 4 bases, J lost 13 bases, and 13 bases stayed unmatched. CDR1 is SGHKS, CDR2 YYEKEE, per germline (reference sequence). The CDR3 region has the DNA TGTGCCAGCAGCGTCCTCGGTGGGACAGGGGAGATACTGTTTTTT. Translating it yields CASSVLGGTGEILFF.

This clone was seen only a few times. This sequence joins TRBV19 and TRBJ2-2, with 12 bases matching TRBD1. The CDR3 sequence is 16 residues long. V shed 7 bases, J shed 5 bases, and the junction held 8 bases outside the gene matches. Looked up from germline, CDR1 is LNHDA and CDR2 is SQIVND (reference sequence). CDR3 in DNA: TGTGCCAGTATCCCGGGGACAGGGGGCTGGACCGGGGAGCTGTTTTTT. Protein: CASIPGTGGWTGELFF.

The V call is TRBV12-5, the J call TRBJ2-3; maybe TRBD2 (5 bases). The V gene's germline CDR1 is LGHNT and CDR2 FRNRAP. Trimming took off 4 bases at V and 6 bases at J, with 17 bases between the two ends. This CDR3 region has 15 residues. The CDR3 protein is CASGSYSTGLDTQYF. CDR3 nucleotides: TGTGCTAGTGGTTCCTACTCGACCGGACTGGATACGCAGTATTTT.

This chain connects TRBV7-9 to TRBJ2-3, with D perhaps matching TRBD2 (6 bases). The V and J ends lost 5 bases and 8 bases respectively, with 17 bases between them. CDR1 is SEHNR and CDR2 is FQNEAQ in the germline V gene (reference sequence). The CDR3 consists of 14 residues. The DNA for the CDR3 is TGTGCCAGCAGCAGCGCACCCCAGGGAGGTACGCAGTATTTT. This gives the protein CASSSAPQGGTQYF.